This T cell receptor beta chain was identified during a study of post-analysis software for immune sequencing data. Overall study context: Several disease courses (relapsing-remitting, secondary progressive and progressive-relapsing) of multiple sclerosis were included. General study results and limits: About 5 TRBV segments appeared more often in patients than in controls, and TRBV5-6, TRBV5-1 and TRBV20-1 were among these. People with multiple sclerosis had a significantly lower normalized Chao1 diversity than controls did. By F measure, strong co-clustering occurred among samples prepared in the same batch.

This CDR3 is built from 13 residues. V was shortened by 1 base and J by 5 bases, with 8 bases between the two germline ends. Germline values: CDR1 SGHDN, CDR2 FVKESK. Built from TCR beta cDNA, the libraries had unique molecular identifiers in them. It was from approximately 0.91 to 9.4 million T cells that about 540,000 cDNA molecules came. Using its own MiXCR run on the PCR reads, TCRdb lists one record per CDR3 protein. The sample has about 460,000 distinct CDR3 sequences, under 55% seen once. This clonotype was observed a few times. The antigen is undetermined. The source is a girl between 5 and 17 years old with multiple sclerosis. The sample taken for sequencing was blood. The chain combines TRBV14 with TRBJ2-5; D possibly corresponds to TRBD2 (5 bases). The CDR3 sequence is CASSQAGTETQYF. DNA for the CDR3: TGTGCCAGCAGCCAAGCGGGAACGGAGACCCAGTACTTC.